One and the same sample provided the 7 T cell receptor beta chains below, sequenced in a study of control samples from healthy donors and cancer patients. Sequencing used immunoSEQ multiplex PCR; TCRdb keeps in-frame clones, though not all of them. Here the sample spans under 85,000 clones, over 85% being singletons. Input material: PBMCs. Receptors were obtained from a man in his fifties or sixties with colorectal cancer.

The CDR3: CASSRGRGAGNSPLHF. The CDR3 nucleotides read TGTGCCAGCAGCCGAGGAAGGGGCGCTGGAAATTCACCCCTCCACTTT. The J gene is TRBJ1-6, the V gene TRBV7-8; D is possibly TRBD1 (5 bases). Trimming shortened V by 5 bases and J by 7 bases, and 18 bases separated the two germline ends. This CDR3 has 16 amino acids. Germline assignment: CDR1 SGHVS and CDR2 FQNEAQ.

The chain recombines TRBV19 with TRBJ1-4; TRBD1 matches at 8 bases. The trim removed 0 bases at V and 3 bases at J, leaving 12 bases unmatched. The V gene's germline CDR1 is LNHDA and CDR2 SQIVND (reference sequence). This CDR3 has 19 residues. The CDR3 region is CASSIEPAGGLTANEKLFF. CDR3 bases: TGTGCCAGTAGTATAGAGCCGGCAGGGGGCCTAACAGCTAATGAAAAACTGTTTTTT.

The rearrangement joins TRBV10-2 to TRBJ2-5; D not certain. V lost 2 bases, J lost 5 bases, and 12 bases lay in between. Germline lookup yields CDR1 WSHSY and CDR2 SAAADI. The CDR3 runs to 14 residues. CDR3 DNA: TGCGCCAGCAGTGAGGGGCTTCGGGCGGAGACCCAGTACTTC. This gives the protein CASSEGLRAETQYF.

This clone was counted a few times. The J gene is TRBJ1-1, the V gene TRBV6-5, with TRBD1 as a possible D gene (6 bases). The V gene's germline CDR1 is MNHEY and CDR2 SVGAGI. The V end lost 7 bases, the J end lost 3 bases, and 12 bases lay between the germline ends. The CDR3 is made up of 13 amino acids. Here the CDR3 reads CASTDTGYTEAFF. The CDR3 DNA reads TGTGCCAGCACCGACACAGGGTACACTGAAGCTTTCTTT.

The chain employs TRBV6-5 and TRBJ1-2; TRBD1 aligns across 9 bases. Germline CDR1 MNHEY, CDR2 SVGAGI. The CDR3 has 15 residues. V lost 7 bases to trimming and J lost 8 bases; unmatched junction nucleotides: 14. DNA for the CDR3: TGTGCCAGCATTCATCCGGGACAGGGAGTAGAAGGCTACACCTTC. Protein: CASIHPGQGVEGYTF.

This rearrangement joins TRBV12-3 or TRBV12-4 to TRBJ2-5; D perhaps matches TRBD1 (6 bases). The CDR3 loop spans 13 amino acids. Trimming shortened V by 6 bases and J by 3 bases, and 11 bases separated the two germline ends. CDR3 region: CASSPGQEETQYF. CDR3 nucleotides: TGTGCCAGCAGCCCGGGACAAGAAGAGACCCAGTACTTC.

The chain recombines TRBV5-4 with TRBJ2-1; D call uncertain. Germline loops: CDR1 SGHNT, CDR2 YYREEE (reference sequence). V lost 2 bases and J 0 bases, leaving 9 bases between the germline ends. The CDR3 sequence is 15 residues long. The CDR3 DNA reads as TGTGCCAGCAGCTTCAGAGATAGCTCCTACAATGAGCAGTTCTTC. Its protein is CASSFRDSSYNEQFF.